This is a list of T cell receptor beta chains from one sample in a study of blood T cells in healthy people across ages. TCRdb redid the calling of the 5' RACE reads with MiXCR, one entry per CDR3 protein. The table lists 650,000 to 1,000,000 distinct CDR3 sequences, about 34% of them singletons. Sequencing was done on a sample of blood. All receptors come from a man aged 18-30 years in good health. Each CDR3 is given with its conserved first and last residue. A D gene is named only where the DNA matches it firmly. Size tells how often a clone was seen (once, few, many) or the class of an expanded clone, and some rows leave it out.

D	size	J	V	DNA	CDR3
NA	NA	TRBJ1-1	TRBV12-3/TRBV12-4	TGTGCCAGCCTGGGGTTAAGCACTGAAGCTTTCTTT	CASLGLSTEAFF
NA	few	TRBJ2-5	TRBV7-8	TGTGCCAGCAGCTTAAGAACCAGAACCCAAGAGACCCAGTACTTC	CASSLRTRTQETQYF
NA	NA	TRBJ2-1	TRBV2	TGTGCCAGCAAAGGCGTGAGGAATGAGCAGTTCTTC	CASKGVRNEQFF
NA	many	TRBJ2-7	TRBV12-3/TRBV12-4	TGTGCCAGCACCTCCGGCGGTGCCTACGAGCAGTACTTC	CASTSGGAYEQYF
NA	few	TRBJ2-1	TRBV28	TGTGCCAGCCCGAACCCCGGAATGCGGCTCGACGATGAGCAGTTCTTC	CASPNPGMRLDDEQFF
TRBD2	few	TRBJ2-1	TRBV4-1	TGCGCCAGCAGCCAATCCTCAACTAGCGGGGGGTTGGATGAGCAGTTCTTC	CASSQSSTSGGLDEQFF
TRBD1	NA	TRBJ2-3	TRBV12-3/TRBV12-4	TGTGCCAGCAGCCCACAGGGGTTTCGGTCAGATACGCAGTATTTT	CASSPQGFRSDTQYF
NA	NA	TRBJ1-1	TRBV7-9	TGTGCCAGCAAGAACTCCCGTGAGACTGAAGCTTTCTTT	CASKNSRETEAFF
NA	few	TRBJ1-6	TRBV20-1	TGCAGTGCTAGAGGTGGATATAATTCACCCCTCCACTTT	CSARGGYNSPLHF
NA	once	TRBJ2-5	TRBV20-1	TGCAGTGCTATTTGGACAGAGAAAGAGACCCAGTACTTC	CSAIWTEKETQYF
TRBD2	few	TRBJ2-5	TRBV20-1	TGCAGTGCTAGAGATCGGACTAGATGGTTCGGGGAGACCCAGTACTTC	CSARDRTRWFGETQYF
NA	few	TRBJ1-5	TRBV4-3	TGCGCCAGCAGCCAAGAGGGGGGCAGGGTAAGCAATCAGCCCCAGCATTTT	CASSQEGGRVSNQPQHF
TRBD1	NA	TRBJ2-1	TRBV19	TGTGCCAGTAGTAAGGGGGCCAACAATGGGCAGTTCTTC	CASSKGANNGQFF
TRBD1	NA	TRBJ1-1	TRBV7-2	TGTGCCAGCAGCCCCATCGCGTCGACAGGGTCGAACACTGAAGCTTTCTTT	CASSPIASTGSNTEAFF
TRBD1	NA	TRBJ2-3	TRBV12-3/TRBV12-4	TGTGCCAGCAGCCAACGTCCGGGACAGGCAACAGATACGCAGTATTTT	CASSQRPGQATDTQYF
NA	NA	TRBJ1-1	TRBV4-2	TGTGCCAGCAGCCGCAAGACGGGACAAGGGGCTCGAGCTTTCTTT	CASSRKTGQGARAFF
NA	NA	TRBJ2-5	TRBV29-1	TGCAGCGTGACTAGTCCAGAGACCCAGTACTTC	CSVTSPETQYF
TRBD1	NA	TRBJ2-1	TRBV6-5	TGTGCCACCCGGTCAGGGGGAAATGAGCAGTTCTTC	CATRSGGNEQFF
NA	NA	TRBJ1-4	TRBV4-3	TGCGCCAGCAGCCAAGACATTTCTGCAACTAATGAAAAACTGTTTTTT	CASSQDISATNEKLFF
NA	many	TRBJ1-1	TRBV29-1	TGCAGCCAGACAGAGGGGGTGGGCACTGAAGCTTTCTTT	CSQTEGVGTEAFF
TRBD1	NA	TRBJ2-2	TRBV29-1	TGCAGCGTTGAGCGGACAGGGTTGTCTGGGGAGCTGTTTTTT	CSVERTGLSGELFF
TRBD2	NA	TRBJ2-5	TRBV7-9	TGTGCCAGCAGCTTGCCCACTAGCGGTCAAGAGACCCAGTACTTC	CASSLPTSGQETQYF
NA	few	TRBJ1-1	TRBV5-1	TGCGCCAGCAGCTTGTGGGCAGATTTTACTGAAGCTTTCTTT	CASSLWADFTEAFF
NA	many	TRBJ2-1	TRBV12-3/TRBV12-4	TGTGCCAGCAGTCCCACAGCATACAATGAGCAGTTCTTC	CASSPTAYNEQFF
TRBD1	few	TRBJ2-7	TRBV10-3	TGTGCCATCAGCGGTGGACAGGAACTCTACGAGCAGTACTTC	CAISGGQELYEQYF